The 19 T cell receptor beta chains below were found in one sample sequenced in a study of T cells in Graves' hyperthyroidism and ophthalmopathy. RNA transcripts provided the source from which TCR beta CDR3 regions were amplified. RT-PCR in the first round (using the HTBI primer set) targeted the TCR CDR3. TCRdb processed the multiplex PCR reads anew with MiXCR; each CDR3 protein has one entry. The sample gives around 400,000 distinct CDR3 sequences, around 13% of which show up once; about 9.1% is in the top ten. The sample consisted of blood. Receptor source: a woman aged 18-30 years with Graves' hyperthyroidism.

The V call is TRBV10-1, the J call TRBJ2-3; possible D gene TRBD1, 5 bases. From germline, CDR1 is WNHNN and CDR2 SYGVQD (reference sequence). V was pared by 4 bases and J by 1 base, with 9 bases between. The CDR3 sequence is 14 residues long. The DNA for the CDR3 is TGCGCCAGCAGTGCAGGGAAGGGCACAGATACGCAGTATTTT. Translating gives CASSAGKGTDTQYF.

This clonotype has a count of ten or more. The rearrangement joins TRBV29-1 to TRBJ2-3, with D possibly being TRBD1 (6 bases). This CDR3 has 14 residues. Germline V gives CDR1 SQVTM, CDR2 ANQGSEA. V lost 6 bases to trimming and J lost 2 bases, with 15 bases between them. As DNA, the CDR3 is TGCAGCGTCGCACAGGGAGATCCCACAGATACGCAGTATTTT. Residues: CSVAQGDPTDTQYF.

This clonotype was recorded at least ten times. This chain links TRBV27 with TRBJ1-2, with unresolved D. V lost 6 bases and J 1 base, leaving 18 bases between the germline ends. Germline CDR1 and CDR2: MNHEY and SMNVEV (reference sequence). The CDR3 is made up of 16 amino acids. CDR3 in amino acids: CASRTGRTSDNYGYTF. Here the CDR3 DNA reads TGTGCCAGCAGGACCGGTCGGACTTCAGATAACTATGGCTACACCTTC.

This clonotype has ten or more counts. The chain couples TRBV4-1 to TRBJ1-4, with TRBD1 identical over 7 bases. Germline V gives CDR1 MGHRA, CDR2 YSYEKL. Trimming cost V 0 bases and J 4 bases; bases outside gene matches: 2. CDR3 length equals 15 residues. CDR3 in DNA: TGCGCCAGCAGCCAAGAGGGACAGCTTAATGAAAAACTGTTTTTT. Its protein is CASSQEGQLNEKLFF.

The chain joins TRBV24-1 to TRBJ2-1; the D gene is possibly TRBD2 (5 bases). There are 13 residues in the CDR3. V dropped 1 base and J dropped 8 bases, with 8 bases sitting between them. The V gene's germline CDR1 is KGHDR and CDR2 SFDVKD. The CDR3 loop is CATSDFTRDEQFF. In DNA, the CDR3 is TGTGCCACCAGTGATTTCACTAGGGATGAGCAGTTCTTC.

This clonotype was detected only a few times. J is TRBJ1-1 and V is TRBV7-3; TRBD1 is a possible D gene (6 bases). Germline V gene data show CDR1 as SGHTA and CDR2 as FQGTGA. The CDR3 totals 13 residues. V lost 5 bases and J 3 bases, leaving 10 bases between the germline ends. The CDR3 spells CASSAYRDTEAFF. CDR3 nucleotides: TGTGCCAGCAGCGCATACAGGGACACTGAAGCTTTCTTT.

This clonotype was counted many times. This sequence joins TRBV6-1 and TRBJ2-7, with 9 bases fitting TRBD1. This CDR3 is 14 amino acids long. The V gene end was trimmed by 6 bases and the J gene end by 3 bases; junction bases not matched to a gene: 6. The germline V gene has CDR1 MNHNS and CDR2 SASEGT. CDR3 in amino acids: CASSRDRAVYEQYF. The CDR3 DNA sequence: TGTGCCAGCAGCAGGGACAGGGCAGTCTACGAGCAGTACTTC.

There are a few counts of this clonotype. The CDR3 protein is CASSMGLAYITGELFF. The CDR3 DNA sequence: TGTGCCAGTAGTATGGGGCTAGCCTATATCACCGGGGAGCTGTTTTTT. This rearrangement joins TRBV19 to TRBJ2-2; D is possibly TRBD1 or TRBD2 (5 bases each). CDR3 length: 16 amino acids. Germline CDR1 reads LNHDA; CDR2 reads SQIVND (reference sequence). Trimming took 3 bases from V and 4 from J, leaving 15 bases between them.

This clonotype has at least ten counts. The chain has TRBV12-3 or TRBV12-4 and TRBJ1-4; a possible D gene is TRBD1 (5 bases). Between the trimmed V and J ends, which lost 7 bases and 8 bases, there was a span of 14 bases. The CDR3 totals 13 residues. The CDR3 here is CASTLGGKEKLFF. In DNA form, the CDR3 reads TGTGCCAGCACCCTGGGGGGGAAAGAAAAACTGTTTTTT.

In this sample, this clonotype turned up many times. The V and J genes are TRBV11-2 and TRBJ2-5; 8 nucleotides match TRBD1. This CDR3 is 15 amino acids long. Germline CDR1 reads SGHAT; CDR2 reads FQNNGV. Unmatched junction bases numbered 4, after V lost 1 base and J lost 3 bases. The CDR3 bases are TGTGCCAGCAGCTTAGGGCTGACAGGGGAAGAGACCCAGTACTTC. Translating it yields CASSLGLTGEETQYF. Using reference TRBV11-2 and TRBJ2-5 for the parts outside the CDR3, the full variable domain is EAGVAQSPRYKIIEKRQSVAFWCNPISGHATLYWYQQILGQGPKLLIQFQNNGVVDDSQLPKDRFSAERLKGVDSTLKIQPAKLEDSAVYLCASSLGLTGEETQYFGPGTRLLVL.

There are many counts of this clonotype. The chain couples TRBV2 to TRBJ2-5; D possibly corresponds to TRBD2 (6 bases). This CDR3 contains 12 residues. Germline-derived CDR1 and CDR2 are SNHLY and FYNNEI. Trimming removed 3 bases at V and 5 bases at J, with 7 bases between. The CDR3 reads CASSEAGETQYF. The CDR3 bases are TGTGCCAGCAGTGAGGCGGGGGAGACCCAGTACTTC.

This clonotype was seen a handful of times. This sequence may be a read error, since a much larger clone differs from it by one base. V is TRBV30 and J is TRBJ1-5; D unresolved. V gave up 3 bases and J gave up 4 bases, with 16 bases separating them. The CDR3 covers 15 residues. CDR1 is GTSNPN and CDR2 is SVGIG in the germline V gene (reference sequence). CDR3 in DNA: TGTGCCTGGAGCGGGATCACGGGGAGGAATCAGCCCCAGCATTTT. It encodes CAWSGITGRNQPQHF.

This clonotype was seen at least ten times. V and J are TRBV3-1 and TRBJ2-2; the D gene could be TRBD1 or TRBD2 (5 bases each). V gave up 3 bases and J gave up 7 bases, with 12 bases separating them. Germline CDR1 and CDR2: LGHDT and YNNKEL (reference sequence). CDR3 length equals 14 residues. CDR3 nucleotides: TGTGCCAGCAGCCACGGGACGGCGGGCGGGGAGCTGTTTTTT. Its translation: CASSHGTAGGELFF.

This clonotype was picked up many times. The CDR3 loop reads CASRGQGYEQYF. The CDR3 DNA reads TGTGCCAGCAGAGGACAGGGATACGAGCAGTACTTC. This sequence joins TRBV12-3 or TRBV12-4 and TRBJ2-7; 8 nucleotides align to TRBD1. V dropped 6 bases and J dropped 4; count of bases not matched to a gene: 2. This CDR3 spans 12 amino acids.

This clonotype was seen at least ten times. V and J are TRBV18 and TRBJ2-5; 7 bases map to TRBD1. V was clipped by 3 bases and J by 1 base; unmatched bases: 2. CDR1 and CDR2 (germline): KGHSH, LQKENI. This CDR3 contains 14 residues. The CDR3 DNA reads as TGTGCCAGCTCACCCGGGACAGCCCAAGAGACCCAGTACTTC. Amino acids: CASSPGTAQETQYF.

This clonotype has at least ten counts. This chain connects TRBV20-1 to TRBJ1-4; D ambiguous. CDR1 is DFQATT, CDR2 SNEGSKA, per germline (reference sequence). The V end was cut by 4 bases, the J end by 4 bases, with 16 bases between. The length of the CDR3 is 15 residues. The CDR3 nucleotides are TGCAGTGCTATGACGTCCAGCGGGTTTAATGAAAAACTGTTTTTT. It yields the protein CSAMTSSGFNEKLFF.

At least ten counts were recorded for this clonotype. The chain couples TRBV2 to TRBJ2-7; the D call may be TRBD1 or TRBD2 (7 bases each). Germline loops: CDR1 SNHLY, CDR2 FYNNEI. The CDR3 runs 13 residues. V lost 5 bases, J lost 4 bases, and 12 bases lay in between. The CDR3 sequence: CASSQGGRYEQYF. DNA for the CDR3: TGTGCCAGCAGTCAGGGGGGGCGATACGAGCAGTACTTC.

This clonotype was seen ten or more times. The V call is TRBV20-1, the J call TRBJ1-1, with TRBD1 identical over 8 bases. V shed 5 bases, J shed 1 base, and the junction held 9 bases outside the gene matches. The CDR3 covers 15 residues. Germline CDR1 is DFQATT and CDR2 is SNEGSKA (reference sequence). CDR3 coding DNA: TGCAGTGCTCCAGGGGGGGGACAGGCGAACACTGAAGCTTTCTTT. Translation gives CSAPGGGQANTEAFF.

This clonotype was counted many times. The chain employs TRBV20-1 and TRBJ2-3; D is possibly TRBD1 or TRBD2 (6 bases each). Germline CDR1 reads DFQATT; CDR2 reads SNEGSKA (reference sequence). Between the trimmed V and J ends, which lost 7 bases and 4 bases, there was a span of 12 bases. This CDR3 region has 12 residues. The CDR3: CSVGGASDTQYF. CDR3 nucleotides: TGCAGTGTCGGGGGCGCATCAGATACGCAGTATTTT.